The sequence of this T cell receptor beta chain was determined in a study of OX40 agonist ivuxolimab in advanced cancers. The table came from immunoSEQ multiplex PCR; TCRdb's copy has only in-frame clones and leaves some out. The top ten hold around 12% of the sample, which has fewer than 80,000 clones, approximately 92% seen once. The specimen was CD4+ or CD8+ T cells sorted from blood, collected in a trial of the OX40 agonist ivuxolimab. The TCR was taken from an adult with an advanced solid tumor such as melanoma, head and neck, liver or kidney cancer.

This chain's CDR3 is CASSPSGAVGNEQFF. CDR3 coding DNA: TGTGCCAGCAGTCCGAGCGGGGCCGTTGGCAATGAGCAGTTCTTC. The rearrangement joins TRBV27 to TRBJ2-1; TRBD2 agrees at 7 bases. The CDR3 contains 15 residues. The V and J ends lost 5 bases and 6 bases, in that order; junction bases with no gene match: 10. CDR1 and CDR2 (germline): MNHEY, SMNVEV (reference sequence).